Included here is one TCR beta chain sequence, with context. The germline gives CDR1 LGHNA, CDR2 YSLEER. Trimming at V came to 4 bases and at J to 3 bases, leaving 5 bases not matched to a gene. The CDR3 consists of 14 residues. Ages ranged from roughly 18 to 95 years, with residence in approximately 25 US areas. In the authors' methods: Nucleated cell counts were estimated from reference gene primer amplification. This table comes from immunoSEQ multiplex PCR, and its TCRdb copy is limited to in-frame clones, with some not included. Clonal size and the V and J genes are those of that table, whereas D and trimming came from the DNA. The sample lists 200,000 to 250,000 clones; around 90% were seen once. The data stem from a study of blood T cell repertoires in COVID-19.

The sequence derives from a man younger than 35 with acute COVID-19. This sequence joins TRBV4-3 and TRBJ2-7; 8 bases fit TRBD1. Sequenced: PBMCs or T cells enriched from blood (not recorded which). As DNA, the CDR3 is TGCGCCAGCAGCCCAGACAGGGGCTACTACGAGCAGTACTTC. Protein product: CASSPDRGYYEQYF.